This T cell receptor (beta chain) was obtained from a study of T cells in women clearing cervical HPV infection. V gave up 5 bases and J gave up 8 bases; unmatched junction bases: 15. Germline V lookup: CDR1 SNHLY, CDR2 FYNNEI. The CDR3 has 17 amino acids. Concerning this clone itself: The read comes to an end 3 residues before the CDR3 does, leaving the germline J gene to fill in the end.

TCRdb's copy holds only in-frame clones and misses some; the assay was immunoSEQ multiplex PCR. Its table lists fewer than 40,000 clones. This chain links TRBV2 with TRBJ2-1; 10 bases align to TRBD2. Sequenced material: blood buffy coat. The TCR was taken from a woman between 18 and 70 years old with a cervical HPV16 infection that either progressed to CIN3+ or cleared (not recorded which). Partial CDR3 DNA: TGTGCCAGCAGTACCACCAGAGCGGGGGGGCCTTCGGATGAG. Translating gives CASSTTRAGGPSDE. The full CDR3 is CASSTTRAGGPSDEQFF. Based on the CDR3 plus reference TRBV2 and TRBJ2-1, the full variable domain is EPEVTQTPSHQVTQMGQEVILRCVPISNHLYFYWYRQILGQKVEFLVSFYNNEISEKSEIFDDQFSVERPDGSNFTLKIRSTKLEDSAMYFCASSTTRAGGPSDEQFFGPGTRLTVL.